This TCR beta chain was identified in a study of technical replicates of blood from several donors. Here immunoSEQ multiplex PCR was the method, and the copy in TCRdb shows in-frame clones only, minus some. The data hold 80,000 to 95,000 clones, with 90% to 97% observed a single time. In germline, CDR1 is MNHEY, CDR2 SVGAGI. This CDR3 comprises 13 residues. V lost 6 bases to trimming and J lost 10 bases; unmatched junction nucleotides: 3. This clonotype was obtained from a human donor in good health. The sample taken for sequencing was T cells isolated from PBMCs. The J gene is TRBJ1-6, the V gene TRBV6-5, with 10 bases aligning to TRBD1. The CDR3 protein is CASRGTGDSPLHF. The CDR3 nucleotides are TGTGCCAGCAGGGGGACAGGGGACTCACCCCTCCACTTT.